The 16 T cell receptor beta chains given below trace back to one sample, sequenced in a study of T cells in localized non-small cell lung cancer. Repertoires were generated with immunoSEQ multiplex PCR, while TCRdb's copy carries only in-frame clones and drops some. The table has some 72,000 clones, 80% to 90% seen once; the top ten hold about 2.7%. The sequencing used peripheral blood, collected before any cancer treatment. The origin of the receptors is a man aged 40 to 75 with stage I lung adenocarcinoma.

This clone was detected only once. The chain combines TRBV18 with TRBJ2-4, with D possibly being TRBD1 or TRBD2 (5 bases each). Trimming left V 3 bases short and J 0 bases short, with 18 bases between. Germline lookup yields CDR1 KGHSH and CDR2 LQKENI. This CDR3 contains 18 residues. The CDR3: CASSPRRPGPLAKNIQYF. In DNA form, the CDR3 reads TGTGCCAGCTCACCTCGTCGACCGGGGCCCTTAGCCAAAAACATTCAGTACTTC.

The rearrangement uses TRBV7-7 and TRBJ2-2, with 9 bases matching TRBD2. The CDR3 loop spans 16 amino acids. Germline V gives CDR1 SSHAT, CDR2 FNYEAQ (reference sequence). J gave up 7 bases and V 0 bases, and 6 bases lay outside the gene matches. The DNA for the CDR3 is TGTGCCAGCAGCTTAGCTGCGGGGGGGCCCGGCGGGGAGCTGTTTTTT. Translating gives CASSLAAGGPGGELFF.

The genes are TRBV4-3 and TRBJ2-5; 10 bases line up with TRBD2. The ends lost 2 bases at V and 4 bases at J; junction bases unmatched: 1. Germline V gives CDR1 LGHNA, CDR2 YSLEER. The CDR3 extends over 14 amino acids. CDR3 sequence (DNA): TGCGCCAGCAGCCAACTAGCGGGGGTAGAGACCCAGTACTTC. Amino acid sequence: CASSQLAGVETQYF.

The chain has TRBV4-3 and TRBJ1-1, with D maybe TRBD1 (6 bases). From germline, CDR1 is LGHNA and CDR2 YSLEER. This CDR3 is built from 14 residues. Trimming pared 4 bases from V and 6 bases from J, leaving 15 bases between. The CDR3 bases are TGCGCCAGCAGCCTACAGGGTAGTCTCGCTGAAGCTTTCTTT. Translation: CASSLQGSLAEAFF.

The chain couples TRBV19 to TRBJ1-1; possible D gene TRBD1, 5 bases. Germline values: CDR1 LNHDA, CDR2 SQIVND (reference sequence). V dropped 3 bases and J dropped 0 bases, with 14 bases sitting between them. The CDR3 length is 16 residues. The CDR3 is CASSMTVYLMNTEAFF. CDR3 DNA: TGTGCCAGTAGTATGACAGTCTACCTCATGAACACTGAAGCTTTCTTT.

DNA of the CDR3: TGTGCCAGCAGTTTCAGCGGGAGGGCCTGGGATGAGCAGTTCTTC. Protein product: CASSFSGRAWDEQFF. The chain combines TRBV27 with TRBJ2-1; 10 positions agree with TRBD2. Germline V lookup: CDR1 MNHEY, CDR2 SMNVEV (reference sequence). CDR3 length: 15 amino acids. Germline trimming cut 3 bases from V and 8 bases from J; bases unmatched to any gene: 7.

The chain joins TRBV7-6 to TRBJ1-6; TRBD1 matches 8 bases. Germline values: CDR1 SGHVS, CDR2 FNYEAQ. V lost 4 bases to trimming and J lost 7 bases; unmatched junction nucleotides: 6. This CDR3 has 15 residues. CDR3 protein: CASSSRTGLNSPLHF. The CDR3, as DNA: TGTGCCAGCAGCTCACGGACAGGGTTAAATTCACCCCTCCACTTT.

This chain joins TRBV9 and TRBJ1-3, with TRBD1 identical over 8 bases. Germline V gene data show CDR1 as SGDLS and CDR2 as YYNGEE. J was trimmed by 4 bases and V by 2 bases; bases with no gene match: 5. This CDR3 has 15 amino acids. The CDR3 reads CASSVSDRVGNTIYF. CDR3 bases: TGTGCCAGCAGCGTGTCGGACAGGGTCGGAAACACCATATATTTT.

The chain joins TRBV6-1 to TRBJ2-5; TRBD2 might be the D (5 bases). The CDR3 totals 13 residues. The germline V and J ends were trimmed by 7 bases and 5 bases, with 14 bases remaining between them. Per germline, CDR1 MNHNS and CDR2 SASEGT. As DNA, the CDR3 is TGTGCCAGCAACCGCAACGGGATCGAGACCCAGTACTTC. Its protein product is CASNRNGIETQYF.

The chain couples TRBV29-1 to TRBJ2-1; D possibly corresponds to TRBD2 (7 bases). CDR1 is SQVTM and CDR2 is ANQGSEA in the germline V gene. Trimming shortened V by 1 base and J by 7 bases, and 14 bases separated the two germline ends. The CDR3 is 14 amino acids. The CDR3 here is CSVEGGGAGNEQFF. The CDR3 region has the DNA TGCAGCGTTGAAGGTGGGGGGGCCGGGAATGAGCAGTTCTTC.

V gene TRBV18 combines with J gene TRBJ2-4, with D possibly being TRBD1 (6 bases). The ends were cut back, 5 bases at V and 4 bases at J, with 12 bases in the middle. CDR3 length: 14 amino acids. Germline V lookup: CDR1 KGHSH, CDR2 LQKENI. CDR3 region: CASSVQGTKNIQYF. The CDR3 coding sequence is TGTGCCAGCTCAGTACAGGGAACGAAAAACATTCAGTACTTC.

This clone was detected once. This CDR3 reads CASSFLPGGRGTEAFF. The CDR3 DNA follows: TGTGCCAGCAGCTTCCTCCCAGGGGGCAGGGGAACTGAAGCTTTCTTT. The V call is TRBV7-8, the J call TRBJ1-1; TRBD1 aligns across 8 bases. This CDR3 is built from 16 residues. The V gene's germline CDR1 is SGHVS and CDR2 FQNEAQ. With 3 bases clipped from V and 5 bases from J, the junction kept 11 bases outside the gene matches.

The DNA of the CDR3 is TGTGCCATCAGTTTGGGGACAGGGGGCCCCACAGATACGCAGTATTTT. Its protein product is CAISLGTGGPTDTQYF. The chain links TRBV10-3 to TRBJ2-3; 12 nucleotides line up with TRBD1. After removal of 5 bases from V and 2 bases from J, the junction contained 5 bases not matched to a gene. Germline CDR1 is ENHRY and CDR2 is SYGVKD. The CDR3 loop spans 16 amino acids.

The rearrangement joins TRBV30 to TRBJ2-2, with D possibly TRBD2 on 6 matching bases. The V and J ends lost 5 bases and 6 bases respectively, with 10 bases between them. Looked up from germline, CDR1 is GTSNPN and CDR2 is SVGIG (reference sequence). The CDR3 totals 12 residues. The CDR3 protein is CAWRGIAGELFF. CDR3 in DNA: TGTGCCTGGCGGGGGATCGCCGGGGAGCTGTTTTTT.

This chain joins TRBV18 and TRBJ2-1; 13 bases line up with TRBD2. The CDR3 totals 15 residues. From germline, CDR1 is KGHSH and CDR2 LQKENI. J gave up 12 bases and V 6 bases, and 11 bases lay outside the gene matches. CDR3 loop: CASSAGTSGKERQFF. Here the CDR3 DNA reads TGTGCCAGCTCCGCCGGGACTAGCGGGAAGGAAAGGCAGTTCTTC. The entire variable domain, with the rest obtained from reference TRBV18 and TRBJ2-1, is as follows: NAGVMQNPRHLVRRRGQEARLRCSPMKGHSHVYWYRQLPEEGLKFMVYLQKENIIDESGMPKERFSAEFPKEGPSILRIQQVVRGDSAAYFCASSAGTSGKERQFFGPGTRLTVL.

The genes are TRBV9 and TRBJ2-2; D is unclear. The germline V gene encodes CDR1 SGDLS and CDR2 YYNGEE. CDR3 size: 15 residues. V gave up 0 bases and J gave up 0 bases, with 6 bases separating them. CDR3 region: CASSVDGANTGELFF. CDR3 bases: TGTGCCAGCAGCGTAGACGGAGCGAACACCGGGGAGCTGTTTTTT.